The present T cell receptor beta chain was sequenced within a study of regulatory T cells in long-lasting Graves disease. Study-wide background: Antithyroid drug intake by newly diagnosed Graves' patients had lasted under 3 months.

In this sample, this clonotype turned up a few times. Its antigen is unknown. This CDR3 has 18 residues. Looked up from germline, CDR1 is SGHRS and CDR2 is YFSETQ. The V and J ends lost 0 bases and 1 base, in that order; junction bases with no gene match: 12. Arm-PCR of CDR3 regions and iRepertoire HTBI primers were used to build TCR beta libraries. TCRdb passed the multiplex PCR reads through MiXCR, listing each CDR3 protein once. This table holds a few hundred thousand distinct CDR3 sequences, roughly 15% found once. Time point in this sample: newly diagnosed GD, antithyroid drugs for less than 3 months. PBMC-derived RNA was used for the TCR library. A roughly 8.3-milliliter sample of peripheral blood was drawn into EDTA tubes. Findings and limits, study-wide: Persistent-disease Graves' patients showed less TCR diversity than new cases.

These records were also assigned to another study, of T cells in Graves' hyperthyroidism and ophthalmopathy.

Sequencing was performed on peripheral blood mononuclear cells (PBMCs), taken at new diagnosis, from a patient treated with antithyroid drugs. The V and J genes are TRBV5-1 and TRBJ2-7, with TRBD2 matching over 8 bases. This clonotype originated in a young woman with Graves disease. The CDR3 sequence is CASSLVSGVAGLSYEQYF. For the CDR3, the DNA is TGCGCCAGCAGCTTGGTTTCTGGGGTAGCGGGACTGTCCTACGAGCAGTACTTC.